This T cell receptor beta chain was captured by sequencing in a study of cytomegalovirus exposure and HLA in healthy donors. This clone has just a few counts. Amplification used 60 Vbeta primers and 13 Jbeta primers. The assay was immunoSEQ multiplex PCR, and TCRdb's table has in-frame clones only and misses some. The sample consists of 97,000 or so clones, around 10% of them appearing once. V dropped 5 bases and J dropped 3; count of bases not matched to a gene: 8. Germline V gene data show CDR1 as MNHEY and CDR2 as SMNVEV (reference sequence). The CDR3 has 16 residues. Sequencing was performed on PBMCs. This receptor was obtained from a man in his fifties in good health and CMV-seropositive. The gene calls are TRBV27 and TRBJ2-1; TRBD1 aligns across 9 bases. The CDR3 coding sequence is TGTGCCAGCAGTAGACCCGGGACAGGGTTCTACAATGAGCAGTTCTTC. Protein product: CASSRPGTGFYNEQFF.